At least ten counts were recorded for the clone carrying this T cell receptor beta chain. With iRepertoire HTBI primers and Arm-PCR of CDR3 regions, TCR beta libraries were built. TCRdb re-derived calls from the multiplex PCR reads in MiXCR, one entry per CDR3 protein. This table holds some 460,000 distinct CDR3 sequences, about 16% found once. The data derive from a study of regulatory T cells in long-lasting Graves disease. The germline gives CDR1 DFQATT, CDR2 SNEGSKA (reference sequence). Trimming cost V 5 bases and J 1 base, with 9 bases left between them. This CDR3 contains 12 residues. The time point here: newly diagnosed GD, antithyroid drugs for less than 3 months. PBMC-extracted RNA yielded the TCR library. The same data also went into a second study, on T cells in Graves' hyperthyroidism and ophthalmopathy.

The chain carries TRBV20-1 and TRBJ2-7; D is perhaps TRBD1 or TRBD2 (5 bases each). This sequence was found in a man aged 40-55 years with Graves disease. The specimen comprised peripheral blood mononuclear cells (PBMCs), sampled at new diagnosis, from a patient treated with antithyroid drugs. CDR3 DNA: TGCAGTGCTGGGGGTACATCCTACGAGCAGTACTTC. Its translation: CSAGGTSYEQYF.